A selection of T cell receptor beta chains follows, all from one sample in a study of early T cells in non-severe SARS-CoV-2 infection. TCRdb itself ran the 5' RACE reads through MiXCR, one entry per CDR3 protein. The sample consists of tens of thousands of distinct CDR3 sequences, more than 8% of them appearing once. The material was whole blood, obtained at baseline. Receptors originate from an adult who was a healthcare worker with PCR-confirmed SARS-CoV-2 infection or an uninfected control (not recorded which). Each CDR3 is given with its conserved first and last residue. A D gene is named only where the DNA matches it firmly. Size is omitted from some rows. Given values are once, few, many or a class for expanded clones.

J	V	D	size	DNA	CDR3
TRBJ1-1	TRBV7-2	-	few	TGTGCCAGCAGCTTAGCCTATGGACAGACTGAAGCTTTCTTT	CASSLAYGQTEAFF
TRBJ2-1	TRBV20-1	-	-	TGCAGTACATACAATGAGCAGTTCTTC	CSTYNEQFF
TRBJ2-2	TRBV19	TRBD2	many	TGTGCCAGTAGTATTCGGGCGGGAGGGAAACCCGGGGAGCTGTTTTTT	CASSIRAGGKPGELFF
TRBJ2-3	TRBV6-2/TRBV6-3	-	-	TGTGCCAGCAGTTGGGGCGGTGTCACAGATACGCAGTATTTT	CASSWGGVTDTQYF
TRBJ2-1	TRBV3-1	-	-	TGTGCCAGCAGCCAGTCCGGGAGATTCAGCTCCTACAATGAGCAGTTCTTC	CASSQSGRFSSYNEQFF
TRBJ2-3	TRBV7-6	-	many	TGTGCCAGTCGGGCGATGAGCACAGATACGCAGTATTTT	CASRAMSTDTQYF
TRBJ1-4	TRBV28	-	few	TGTGCCAGCAGTTTACTTGGAGGAAAACTGTTTTTT	CASSLLGGKLFF
TRBJ1-2	TRBV20-1	-	few	TGCAGTGCTAGATCAGGGGCCGTGTTGGATGGCTACACCTTC	CSARSGAVLDGYTF
TRBJ2-1	TRBV6-6	-	many	TGTGCCAGCAGTTACTCAGTGTACAATGAGCAGTTCTTC	CASSYSVYNEQFF
TRBJ2-4	TRBV2	TRBD2	few	TGTGCCAGCAGTTGGCTAGCGGAAAACATTCAGTACTTC	CASSWLAENIQYF
TRBJ2-7	TRBV11-2	TRBD1	many	TGTGCCAGCAGCTCGTCCGGGACAGGGGGTGTCGAGCAGTACTTC	CASSSSGTGGVEQYF
TRBJ1-2	TRBV20-1	-	medium-sized	TGCAGTGCTAAGGGCGAATTGGAGGATGGCTACACCTTC	CSAKGELEDGYTF
TRBJ2-4	TRBV20-1	-	many	TGCAGTGCTATGACCTACCAAAACATTCAGTACTTC	CSAMTYQNIQYF
TRBJ2-1	TRBV6-6	TRBD2	many	TGTGCCAGCAGTTACTCCCCCCCTACTAGCGGGCTATACAATGAGCAGTTCTTC	CASSYSPPTSGLYNEQFF
TRBJ2-7	TRBV10-3	-	few	TGTGCCATCAGTGGTGCGCCGGGCGAGCAGTACTTC	CAISGAPGEQYF
TRBJ2-7	TRBV19	-	-	TGTGCCAGTAGATCCGGCGAAAGCTACGAGCAGTACTTC	CASRSGESYEQYF
TRBJ2-1	TRBV20-1	TRBD2	many	TGCAGTGCTAGAGATTCGGGACTAGTCTCCTACAATGAGCAGTTCTTC	CSARDSGLVSYNEQFF
TRBJ1-2	TRBV29-1	-	-	TGCAGCGTTGACCCGGGGGCTTGGGATGGCTACACCTTC	CSVDPGAWDGYTF
TRBJ2-7	TRBV28	-	many	TGTGCCAGCAGTTTACAGCTCTACGAGCAGTACTTC	CASSLQLYEQYF
TRBJ2-1	TRBV6-5	TRBD2	many	TGTGCCAGCAGAGGGGGACTAGCGGGGGACAATGAGCAGTTCTTC	CASRGGLAGDNEQFF
TRBJ2-3	TRBV7-2	TRBD2	-	TGTGCCAGCAGCTCAAGACTAGCGGGCACAGATACGCAGTATTTT	CASSSRLAGTDTQYF
TRBJ2-7	TRBV19	-	-	TGTGCCAGTAGTATCAAGGGGGACCCACCCCACTACGAGCAGTACTTC	CASSIKGDPPHYEQYF
TRBJ2-7	TRBV6-5	TRBD1	-	TGTGCCAGCAGGTACGACAGGGATTCCTCCTACGAGCAGTACTTC	CASRYDRDSSYEQYF
TRBJ2-1	TRBV6-4	TRBD2	few	TGTGCCAGCAGCCCCGAGGACGGGAGGGCCTCTGATGAGCAGTTCTTC	CASSPEDGRASDEQFF
TRBJ2-4	TRBV20-1	TRBD2	-	TGCAGTGCGTCTAGCGGGCCGAAAAACATTCAGTACTTC	CSASSGPKNIQYF
TRBJ2-1	TRBV29-1	TRBD2	-	TGCAGCGTTGGGACTAGCGGGATATTTGGTGAGCAGTTCTTC	CSVGTSGIFGEQFF
TRBJ2-7	TRBV13	-	many	TGTGCCAGCAGCTTTATCGGACTCGGGGAAAAGGACGAGCAGTACTTC	CASSFIGLGEKDEQYF
TRBJ2-7	TRBV6-6	-	-	TGTGCCAGCAGTTACTCGGGAGGAGGGGGATCCTACGAGCAGTACTTC	CASSYSGGGGSYEQYF
TRBJ1-2	TRBV28	-	-	TGTGCCAGCAGGGTAGACAACTATGGCTACACCTTC	CASRVDNYGYTF
TRBJ2-7	TRBV28	TRBD1	many	TGTGCCAGCAACCTCAGACAGGGTAGGTCTGAGCAGTACTTC	CASNLRQGRSEQYF
TRBJ2-1	TRBV6-2/TRBV6-3	TRBD2	-	TGTGCCAGCAGTTACAGACTAGCGGGAGGGCCTAATGAGCAGTTCTTC	CASSYRLAGGPNEQFF
TRBJ1-4	TRBV12-3/TRBV12-4	-	many	TGTGCCAGCAGTAAGACCCGGGGTGCAACTAATGAAAAACTGTTTTTT	CASSKTRGATNEKLFF
TRBJ2-1	TRBV7-9	-	many	TGTGCCAGCAGCACGCACAATGAGCAGTTCTTC	CASSTHNEQFF
TRBJ2-7	TRBV12-3/TRBV12-4	-	many	TGTGCCAGCAGTTTGGACGGGACCTCCTACGAGCAGTACTTC	CASSLDGTSYEQYF
TRBJ1-2	TRBV5-1	-	few	TGCGCCAGCAGCTTGGACCCGACGGACTATGGCTACACCTTC	CASSLDPTDYGYTF
TRBJ2-2	TRBV29-1	TRBD1	many	TGCAGCGTCCCAGGGGGCACCGGGGAGCTGTTTTTT	CSVPGGTGELFF
TRBJ2-1	TRBV2	TRBD2	many	TGTGCCAGCATGACCAGCGGGAGCGGGTATGAGCAGTTCTTC	CASMTSGSGYEQFF
TRBJ2-1	TRBV28	TRBD2	-	TGTGCCAGCAGTCAAACCCCGGGACTAGCGGGGGCGGGTGAGCAGTTCTTC	CASSQTPGLAGAGEQFF
TRBJ2-2	TRBV12-5	-	few	TGTGCTAGTGGCCCGGAGGTCGGGGAGCTGTTTTTT	CASGPEVGELFF
TRBJ1-1	TRBV28	TRBD1	medium-sized	TGTGCCAGCAGTTCCCCGGGACAGGGAGTGAACACTGAAGCTTTCTTT	CASSSPGQGVNTEAFF
TRBJ2-1	TRBV10-3	-	many	TGTGCCATCAGGGGAAACTACAATGAGCAGTTCTTC	CAIRGNYNEQFF
TRBJ1-1	TRBV6-5	TRBD1	-	TGTGCCAGCAGTTACTTTACAGGGGATAGGGCTGAAGCTTTCTTT	CASSYFTGDRAEAFF
TRBJ2-7	TRBV11-2	-	many	TGTGCCAGCAGCTTAGGCACAGCTTACGAGCAGTACTTC	CASSLGTAYEQYF
TRBJ2-1	TRBV7-2	TRBD2	few	TGTGCCAGCAGCTTGACTAGCGGGATTATCGATGAGCAGTTCTTC	CASSLTSGIIDEQFF
TRBJ1-1	TRBV6-5	-	-	TGTGCCAGTAAGCCCATTTCCCGCAACACTGAAGCTTTCTTT	CASKPISRNTEAFF
TRBJ2-3	TRBV7-2	TRBD2	-	TGTGCCAGCAGCTTAGACCCTAGCGGGAGGGCTCAAGATACGCAGTATTTT	CASSLDPSGRAQDTQYF
TRBJ1-2	TRBV24-1	-	many	TGTGCCACCAGTGATTTGTTTGAGGATGGCTACACCTTC	CATSDLFEDGYTF
TRBJ1-2	TRBV28	TRBD1	-	TGTGCCAGCAGTTCTCCCGGGACAGGGGCCCCAAGTTCGGATGGCTACACCTTC	CASSSPGTGAPSSDGYTF
TRBJ2-4	TRBV20-1	-	-	TGCAGTGCCCCACAGGCGGGAACGGCCAAAAACATTCAGTACTTC	CSAPQAGTAKNIQYF
TRBJ2-1	TRBV4-3	-	few	TGCGCCAGCAGCCAAGATAAATCCAGCAATGAGCAGTTCTTC	CASSQDKSSNEQFF
TRBJ2-7	TRBV5-1	-	many	TGCGCCAGCTCTCGGGGCAGTGATGACGAGCAGTACTTC	CASSRGSDDEQYF
TRBJ2-1	TRBV20-1	-	many	TGCAGTGCCCATGAGCGGGATGAGCAGTTCTTC	CSAHERDEQFF
TRBJ2-7	TRBV7-9	-	many	TGTGCCACCGGCCTAGGCTACGAGCAGTACTTC	CATGLGYEQYF
TRBJ2-3	TRBV20-1	TRBD1	medium-sized	TGCAGTGCTCCGGACAGGCCACGCACAGATACGCAGTATTTT	CSAPDRPRTDTQYF
TRBJ1-1	TRBV19	TRBD1	-	TGTGCCAGTACCAGGACAGGGACCGACCCTGAAGCTTTCTTT	CASTRTGTDPEAFF